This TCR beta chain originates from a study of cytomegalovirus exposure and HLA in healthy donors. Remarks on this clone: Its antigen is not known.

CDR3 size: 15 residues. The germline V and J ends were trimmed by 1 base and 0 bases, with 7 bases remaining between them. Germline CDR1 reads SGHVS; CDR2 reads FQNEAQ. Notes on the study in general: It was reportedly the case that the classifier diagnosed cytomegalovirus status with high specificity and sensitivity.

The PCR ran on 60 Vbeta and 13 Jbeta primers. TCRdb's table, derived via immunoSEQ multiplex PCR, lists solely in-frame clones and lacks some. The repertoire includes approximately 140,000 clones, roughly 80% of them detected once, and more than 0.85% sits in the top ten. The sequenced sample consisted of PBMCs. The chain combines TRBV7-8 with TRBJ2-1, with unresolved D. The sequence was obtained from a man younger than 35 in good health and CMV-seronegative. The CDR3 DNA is TGTGCCAGCAGCTTAGACTATAGCTCCTACAATGAGCAGTTCTTC. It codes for CASSLDYSSYNEQFF.